The clone carrying this TCR beta chain was seen more than once but under ten times. 60 Vbeta and 13 Jbeta primers were used in PCR. The assay was immunoSEQ multiplex PCR, and TCRdb's table has in-frame clones only and misses some. The sample lists approximately 170,000 clones, roughly 60% occurring once. This sample stems from a study of cytomegalovirus exposure and HLA in healthy donors. Per germline, CDR1 MNHNY and CDR2 SVGAGI (reference sequence). Trimming at V came to 4 bases and at J to 3 bases, leaving 8 bases not matched to a gene. The CDR3 runs to 15 residues. This clonotype was obtained from a man aged 35 to 55 in good health and CMV-seronegative. V is TRBV6-6 and J is TRBJ2-7; TRBD1 matches at 8 bases. The sequenced sample consisted of PBMCs. The CDR3 DNA is TGTGCCAGCAGTTCAACAGGGGGAAAAGTCTACGAGCAGTACTTC. Protein: CASSSTGGKVYEQYF.